Following are 10 T cell receptor beta chains from one sample sequenced in a study of radiation and T cells in renal cell carcinoma. Time point noted: baseline pretreatment blood. Specified treatment: 15 Gy SBRT to primary tumor, nephrectomy 4 weeks later. Sequencing was performed with immunoSEQ multiplex PCR; in TCRdb, only in-frame clones are kept and a portion is missing. This table holds about 130,000 clones, roughly 90% found once. The sample was blood, taken from a patient whose treatment included radiotherapy and nephrectomy. These TCRs come from a woman aged 50 to 65 with renal cell carcinoma.

The chain joins TRBV1 to TRBJ2-3; the table names TRBD2, a call not compared with the DNA. TRBV1 constitutes a pseudogene. The CDR3 runs to 16 residues. CDR3 region: CTSSPRLAGGTDTQYF. The CDR3 DNA is TGCACCAGCAGCCCCCGACTAGCGGGGGGCACAGATACGCAGTATTTT.

The chain combines TRBV20-1 with TRBJ1-1; the D is unclear. This CDR3 region has 11 residues. Germline values: CDR1 DFQATT, CDR2 SNEGSKA (reference sequence). Trimming took off 6 bases at V and 1 base at J, with 6 bases between the two ends. CDR3 loop: CSAGRNTEAFF. In DNA, the CDR3 is TGCAGTGCCGGCCGGAACACTGAAGCTTTCTTT.

The gene calls are TRBV4-1 and TRBJ1-2, with D possibly being TRBD1 (5 bases). Per germline, CDR1 MGHRA and CDR2 YSYEKL. There are 13 residues in the CDR3. Trimming removed 3 bases from V and 8 bases from J, with 13 bases in between. For the CDR3, the DNA is TGCGCCAGCAGCCACAGGGATTCGAGAGGCTACACCTTC. Encoded protein: CASSHRDSRGYTF.

The chain combines TRBV4-1 with TRBJ1-5; TRBD1 agrees at 9 bases. Germline CDR1 and CDR2: MGHRA and YSYEKL. The CDR3 spans 13 residues. Losses at the gene ends were 6 bases for V and 5 bases for J; bases not matched to a gene: 2. In DNA form, the CDR3 reads TGCGCCAGCAGACGGGACAGGGATCAGCCCCAGCATTTT. Its protein product is CASRRDRDQPQHF.

The chain is built from TRBV6-5 and TRBJ2-7, with 7 bases lining up with TRBD1. CDR1 is MNHEY, CDR2 SVGAGI, per germline. V trimming: 5 bases; J trimming: 2 bases; junction bases outside the gene matches: 3. The CDR3 is 13 amino acids. The CDR3 DNA is TGTGCCAGCAGTCGGACAGGAGCCTACGAGCAGTACTTC. It codes for CASSRTGAYEQYF.

V and J are TRBV9 and TRBJ1-1, with unresolved D. V dropped 1 base and J dropped 2 bases, with 9 bases sitting between them. Germline assignment: CDR1 SGDLS and CDR2 YYNGEE. This CDR3 spans 14 amino acids. The CDR3 DNA follows: TGTGCCAGCAGCGTAAGGGTAGAAAACACTGAAGCTTTCTTT. Amino acids: CASSVRVENTEAFF. The full variable domain, with the rest looked up from reference TRBV9 and TRBJ1-1, is DSGVTQTPKHLITATGQRVTLRCSPRSGDLSVYWYQQSLDQGLQFLIQYYNGEERAKGNILERFSAQQFPDLHSELNLSSLELGDSALYFCASSVRVENTEAFFGQGTRLTVV.

This rearrangement joins TRBV5-1 to TRBJ1-5, with TRBD1 matching over 10 bases. In germline, CDR1 is SGHRS, CDR2 YFSETQ. V trimming: 4 bases; J trimming: 0 bases; junction bases outside the gene matches: 4. This CDR3 is 16 amino acids long. The DNA for the CDR3 is TGCGCCAGCAGCAGAGGGACAGGGGATAGCAATCAGCCCCAGCATTTT. Translation: CASSRGTGDSNQPQHF.

The V gene is TRBV11-1, the J gene TRBJ2-1; D may be TRBD2 (5 bases). Trimming removed 1 base from V and 8 bases from J, with 9 bases in between. CDR3 length: 13 amino acids. Germline V gene sequence: CDR1 SGHAT, CDR2 FQDESV (reference sequence). CDR3: CASSLEEADEQFF. Written as DNA, the CDR3 is TGTGCCAGCAGCTTAGAGGAGGCTGATGAGCAGTTCTTC. The full variable domain, completed using reference TRBV11-1 and TRBJ2-1, is EAEVAQSPRYKITEKSQAVAFWCDPISGHATLYWYRQILGQGPELLVQFQDESVVDDSQLPKDRFSAERLKGVDSTLKIQPAELGDSAMYLCASSLEEADEQFFGPGTRLTVL.

The genes are TRBV11-1 and TRBJ1-2; 8 bases are a match to TRBD1. Germline CDR1 SGHAT, CDR2 FQDESV (reference sequence). V lost 3 bases to trimming and J lost 5 bases; unmatched junction nucleotides: 11. This CDR3 has 16 residues. CDR3 nucleotide sequence: TGTGCCAGCAGCTTGACGTCGGCAGGGGGCGTGTATGGCTACACCTTC. Residues: CASSLTSAGGVYGYTF.

This clone occurred a few times. CDR3 protein: CASRGTANEKLFF. For the CDR3, the DNA is TGTGCCAGCAGGGGGACAGCGAATGAAAAACTGTTTTTT. The rearrangement joins TRBV6-6 to TRBJ1-4; 7 nucleotides align to TRBD1. V dropped 6 bases and J dropped 5; count of bases not matched to a gene: 3. The CDR3 consists of 13 residues. From germline, CDR1 is MNHNY and CDR2 SVGAGI (reference sequence).